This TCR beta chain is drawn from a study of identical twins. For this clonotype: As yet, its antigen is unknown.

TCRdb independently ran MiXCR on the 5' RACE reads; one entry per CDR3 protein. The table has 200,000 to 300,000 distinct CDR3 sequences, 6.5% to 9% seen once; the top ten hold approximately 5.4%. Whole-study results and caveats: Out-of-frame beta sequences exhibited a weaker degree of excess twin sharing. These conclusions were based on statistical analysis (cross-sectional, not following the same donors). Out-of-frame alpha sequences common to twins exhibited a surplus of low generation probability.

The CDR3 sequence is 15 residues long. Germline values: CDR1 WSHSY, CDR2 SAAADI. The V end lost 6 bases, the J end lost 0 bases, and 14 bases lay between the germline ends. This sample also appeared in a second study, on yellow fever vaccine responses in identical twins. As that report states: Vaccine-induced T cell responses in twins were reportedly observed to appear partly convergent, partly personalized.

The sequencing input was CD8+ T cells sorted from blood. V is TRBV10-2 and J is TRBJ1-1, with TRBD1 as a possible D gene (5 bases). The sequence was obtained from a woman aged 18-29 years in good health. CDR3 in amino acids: CASRKGAGLNTEAFF. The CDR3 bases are TGCGCCAGCAGAAAGGGAGCAGGGCTGAACACTGAAGCTTTCTTT.